This T cell receptor (beta chain) was documented in a study of shared clonotypes between healthy human individuals. Regarding the study as a whole: Rarefaction exposed incomplete sorted-subset sequencing despite large depth. Memory subsets generally showed lower estimated richness than naive subsets. Shared clonotypes: 4.5% to 5% naive CD4, around 4% naive CD8, 2% to 2.5% memory CD4, around 0.4% memory CD8.

Positive CCR7 selection of CD45RO-negative cells yielded the naive CD8 cells, and terminally differentiated effector memory CD45RA+ cells were excluded. The authors' processing: ImmunoSEQ supplied junction-only sequences lacking quality scores, so filtering was different. Measured with immunoSEQ multiplex PCR; TCRdb has only the in-frame clones, and not every one. The DNA gave D and trimming, while V, J and clone size come from that table. The sample includes about 2.1 million clones, around 93% of them seen just once. The table lists this clone with a count of one. The antigen remains undetermined. Germline V gene lookup returns CDR1 MNHEY and CDR2 SVGAGI. The CDR3 runs to 13 residues. V was trimmed by 0 bases and J by 6 bases, leaving 7 bases between them.

The sequenced sample consisted of naive CD8+ T cells from PBMCs. The TCR sequence derives from a man younger than 35 in good health. Some clones in this sample may be carry-over from other donors' samples. The chain uses TRBV6-5 and TRBJ2-3; D is unresolved. The DNA for the CDR3 is TGTGCCAGCAGTTACTCGAACTGGGATACGCAGTATTTT. Amino acid sequence: CASSYSNWDTQYF.